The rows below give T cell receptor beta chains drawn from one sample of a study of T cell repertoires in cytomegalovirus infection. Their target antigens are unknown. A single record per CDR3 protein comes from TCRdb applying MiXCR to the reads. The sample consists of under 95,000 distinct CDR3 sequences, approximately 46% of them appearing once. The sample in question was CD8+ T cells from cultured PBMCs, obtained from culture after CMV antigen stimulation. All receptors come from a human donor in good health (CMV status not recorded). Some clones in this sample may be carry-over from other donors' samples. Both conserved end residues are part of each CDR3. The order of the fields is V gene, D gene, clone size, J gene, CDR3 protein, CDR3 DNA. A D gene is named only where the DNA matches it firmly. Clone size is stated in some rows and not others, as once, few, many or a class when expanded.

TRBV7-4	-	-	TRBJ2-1	CASSLVGSLNEQFF	TGTGCCAGCAGCCTGGTGGGGTCTCTGAATGAGCAGTTCTTC
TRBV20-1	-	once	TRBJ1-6	CSARDPDGNSPLHF	TGCAGTGCTAGAGACCCGGACGGGAATTCACCCCTCCACTTT
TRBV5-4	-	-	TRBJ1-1	CASSSGGGAFF	TGTGCCAGCAGCTCCGGAGGTGGAGCTTTCTTT
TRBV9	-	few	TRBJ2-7	CASSVGTSPHEQYF	TGTGCCAGCAGCGTAGGAACCTCGCCCCACGAGCAGTACTTC
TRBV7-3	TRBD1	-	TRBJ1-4	CASSPQGLANEKLFF	TGTGCCAGCAGCCCACAGGGGCTGGCTAATGAAAAACTGTTTTTT
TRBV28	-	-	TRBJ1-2	CASTDRANYGYTF	TGTGCCAGCACGGACAGAGCTAACTATGGCTACACCTTC
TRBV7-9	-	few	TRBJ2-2	CASSSRLLSANTGELFF	TGTGCCAGCAGCTCCCGACTTCTTTCCGCGAACACCGGGGAGCTGTTTTTT
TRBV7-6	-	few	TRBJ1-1	CASGSGLNTEAFF	TGTGCCAGCGGATCAGGTTTGAACACTGAAGCTTTCTTT
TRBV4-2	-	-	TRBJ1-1	CASSQGRQRNTEAFF	TGTGCCAGCAGCCAAGGACGACAGCGGAACACTGAAGCTTTCTTT
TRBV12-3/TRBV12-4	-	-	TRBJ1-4	CASSLTGTREKLFF	TGTGCCAGCAGTCTCACAGGGACACGAGAAAAACTGTTTTTT
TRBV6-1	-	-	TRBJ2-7	CASSEGGQYPYEQYF	TGTGCCAGCAGTGAAGGAGGGCAGTACCCCTACGAGCAGTACTTC
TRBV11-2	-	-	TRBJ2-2	CASSLTGGGATGELFF	TGTGCCAGCAGCCTGACGGGCGGGGGCGCCACCGGGGAGCTGTTTTTT
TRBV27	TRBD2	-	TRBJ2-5	CASSSRLAGPAETQYF	TGTGCCAGCAGTTCTCGACTAGCGGGACCCGCCGAGACCCAGTACTTC
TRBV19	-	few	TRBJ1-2	CASSIQKGLSDYGYTF	TGTGCCAGTAGTATCCAAAAGGGACTTTCAGACTATGGCTACACCTTC
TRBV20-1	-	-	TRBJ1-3	CSAAGTAISGNTIYF	TGCAGTGCAGCTGGGACGGCGATATCTGGAAACACCATATATTTT
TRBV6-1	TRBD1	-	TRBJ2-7	CASSYETGAYEQYF	TGTGCCAGCAGCTACGAGACAGGGGCCTACGAGCAGTACTTC
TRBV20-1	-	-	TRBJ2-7	CSARGPPPLGEQYF	TGCAGTGCTAGAGGCCCCCCTCCGCTTGGGGAGCAGTACTTC
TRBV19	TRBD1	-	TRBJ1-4	CASSSRQGAANEKLFF	TGTGCCAGTAGTTCCAGACAGGGGGCGGCGAATGAAAAACTGTTTTTT
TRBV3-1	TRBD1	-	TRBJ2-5	CASSQARDSYQETQYF	TGTGCCAGCAGCCAAGCCCGGGACAGCTACCAAGAGACCCAGTACTTC
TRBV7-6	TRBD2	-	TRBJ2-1	CASSPTSGEYNEQFF	TGTGCCAGCAGCCCGACTAGCGGAGAATACAATGAGCAGTTCTTC
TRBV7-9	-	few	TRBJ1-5	CASSSGGSNQPQHF	TGTGCCAGCAGCTCGGGAGGTAGCAATCAGCCCCAGCATTTT
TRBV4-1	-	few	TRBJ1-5	CASSRDGPISNQPQHF	TGCGCCAGCAGCCGAGATGGTCCTATTAGCAATCAGCCCCAGCATTTT
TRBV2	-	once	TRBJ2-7	CAGDGGAPYEQYF	TGTGCCGGGGACGGAGGAGCTCCCTACGAGCAGTACTTC
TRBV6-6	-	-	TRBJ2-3	CASSYQEGTDTQYF	TGTGCCAGCAGTTACCAGGAGGGGACAGATACGCAGTATTTT
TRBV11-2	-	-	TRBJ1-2	CASSRPGQNYGYTF	TGTGCCAGCAGCCGGCCCGGCCAGAACTATGGCTACACCTTC
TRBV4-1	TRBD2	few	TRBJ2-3	CASSPGLAREGTDTQYF	TGTGCCAGCAGCCCCGGACTAGCCCGGGAGGGGACAGATACGCAGTATTTT
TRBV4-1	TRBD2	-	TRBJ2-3	CASSQAPVGGADTQYF	TGCGCCAGCAGCCAAGCTCCCGTGGGGGGGGCAGATACGCAGTATTTT
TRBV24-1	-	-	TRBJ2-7	CATSDTPGLTYEQYF	TGTGCCACCAGTGATACCCCGGGCCTAACCTACGAGCAGTACTTC
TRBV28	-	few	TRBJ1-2	CASSRTLGGEYGYTF	TGTGCCAGCAGCCGGACCTTGGGAGGGGAGTATGGCTACACCTTC
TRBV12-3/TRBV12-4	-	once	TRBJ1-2	CASSDRWNYGYTF	TGTGCCAGCAGTGATAGGTGGAACTATGGCTACACCTTC
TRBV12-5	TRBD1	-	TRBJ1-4	CASGASGTGAEKLFF	TGTGCTAGTGGTGCGTCCGGGACAGGGGCCGAAAAACTGTTTTTT
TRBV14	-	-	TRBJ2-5	CASSRWGARETQYF	TGTGCCAGCAGCCGGTGGGGCGCAAGAGAGACCCAGTACTTC
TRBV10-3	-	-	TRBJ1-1	CAISESNTEAFF	TGTGCCATCAGTGAATCAAACACTGAAGCTTTCTTT
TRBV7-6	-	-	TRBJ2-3	CASSLEGRPTDTQYF	TGTGCCAGCAGCCTCGAGGGTCGCCCCACAGATACGCAGTATTTT
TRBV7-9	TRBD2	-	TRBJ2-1	CASSGAGGYNEQFF	TGTGCCAGCAGCGGTGCGGGAGGATACAATGAGCAGTTCTTC
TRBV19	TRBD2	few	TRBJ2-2	CASSTSGGNTGELFF	TGTGCCAGTAGTACTAGCGGGGGGAACACCGGGGAGCTGTTTTTT
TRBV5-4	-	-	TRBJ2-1	CASSLADYNEQFF	TGTGCCAGCAGCTTGGCCGACTACAATGAGCAGTTCTTC
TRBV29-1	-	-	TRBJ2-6	CSVRFSSGANVLTF	TGCAGCGTCAGGTTCAGCTCTGGGGCCAACGTCCTGACTTTC
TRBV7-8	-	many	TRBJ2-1	CASSLDSYNEQFF	TGTGCCAGCAGCCTAGACAGCTACAATGAGCAGTTCTTC
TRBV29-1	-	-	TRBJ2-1	CSVARGDYNEQFF	TGCAGCGTTGCCCGGGGAGACTACAATGAGCAGTTCTTC
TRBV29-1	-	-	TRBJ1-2	CSVWESGYTF	TGCAGCGTGTGGGAAAGTGGCTACACCTTC
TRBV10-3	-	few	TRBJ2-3	CAISESGAPAQYF	TGTGCCATCAGTGAGTCAGGGGCGCCGGCGCAGTATTTT
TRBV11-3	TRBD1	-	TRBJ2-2	CASSLDAGQGVNTGELFF	TGTGCCAGCAGCTTAGATGCGGGACAGGGGGTGAACACCGGGGAGCTGTTTTTT
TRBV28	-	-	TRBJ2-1	CASRFSYDEQFF	TGTGCCAGCAGATTCTCCTACGATGAGCAGTTCTTC
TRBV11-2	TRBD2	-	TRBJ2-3	CASRGHSGLAGGRRDTQYF	TGTGCCAGCAGAGGACATTCGGGACTAGCGGGGGGTCGACGTGATACGCAGTATTTT
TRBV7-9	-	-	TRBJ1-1	CASKAGRPEAFF	TGTGCCAGCAAGGCGGGACGTCCCGAAGCTTTCTTT
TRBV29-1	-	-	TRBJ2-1	CSVDKLRRNNEQFF	TGCAGCGTTGATAAGCTTAGAAGAAACAATGAGCAGTTCTTC
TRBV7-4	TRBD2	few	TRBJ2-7	CASSFVAGEAYEQYF	TGTGCCAGCAGCTTTGTAGCGGGAGAAGCCTACGAGCAGTACTTC
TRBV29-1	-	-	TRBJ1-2	CSVDEVQGHYGYTF	TGCAGCGTTGATGAAGTTCAGGGGCACTATGGCTACACCTTC
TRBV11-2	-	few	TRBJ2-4	CASSSAGVAKNIQYF	TGTGCCAGCAGCTCAGCAGGGGTAGCCAAAAACATTCAGTACTTC
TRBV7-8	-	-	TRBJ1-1	CASSSLVETEAFF	TGTGCCAGCAGCTCCCTGGTGGAGACTGAAGCTTTCTTT
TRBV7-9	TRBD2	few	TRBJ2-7	CASSYRLGLAGGSEQYF	TGTGCCAGCAGCTACCGACTCGGTCTAGCGGGGGGGAGCGAGCAGTACTTC